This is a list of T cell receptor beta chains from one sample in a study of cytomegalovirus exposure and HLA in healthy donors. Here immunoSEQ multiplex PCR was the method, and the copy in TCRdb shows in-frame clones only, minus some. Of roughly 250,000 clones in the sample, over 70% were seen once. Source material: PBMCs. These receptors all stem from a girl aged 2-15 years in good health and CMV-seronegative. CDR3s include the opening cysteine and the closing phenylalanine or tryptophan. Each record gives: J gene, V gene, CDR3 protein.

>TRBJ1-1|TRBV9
CASSVESRDTEAFF
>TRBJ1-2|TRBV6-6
CASSPRRDRGYGYTF
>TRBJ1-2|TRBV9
CASGRQGDGYGYTF
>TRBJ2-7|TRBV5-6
CASSLFKTYEQYF
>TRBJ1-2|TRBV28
CASIPHGDRGRGYTF
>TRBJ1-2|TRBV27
CASRDRGFGYTF
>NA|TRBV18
CASSPKTEPYEQYF
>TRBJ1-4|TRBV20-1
CSARFDEKLFF
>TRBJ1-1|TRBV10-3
CAISDLARRANTEAFF
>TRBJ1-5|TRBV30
CAWSRTGEQPQHF
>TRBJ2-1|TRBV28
CASRVSSSYNEQFF
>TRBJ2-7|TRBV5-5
CASSYQGGEQYF
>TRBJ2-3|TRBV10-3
CATGTSVTDTQYF
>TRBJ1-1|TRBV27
CASGWGPRDTEAFF
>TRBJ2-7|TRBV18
CASSMFAYEQYF
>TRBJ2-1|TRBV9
CASSGGLAGSSYNEQFF
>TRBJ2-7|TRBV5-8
CASSLFRLRSSYEQYF
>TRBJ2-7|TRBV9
CASSPMQRAGYEQYF
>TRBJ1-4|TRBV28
CASSNSGEKLFF
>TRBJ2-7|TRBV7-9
CASTSSQIYEQYF
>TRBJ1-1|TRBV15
CATGHTWPEAFF
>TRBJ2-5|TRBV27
CASSSASETSMQETQYF
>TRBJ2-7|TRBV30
CAWTRQGAYEQYF
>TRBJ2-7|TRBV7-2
CASRGQTYEQYF
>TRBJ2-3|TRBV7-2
CASSFRLVGTDTQYF
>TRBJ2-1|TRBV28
CASSLLAGAPYNEQFF
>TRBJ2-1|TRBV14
CASSQEIQGAQFF
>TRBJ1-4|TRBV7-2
CASSPRGVEKLLF
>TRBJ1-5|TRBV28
CASVGGRSPQPQHF
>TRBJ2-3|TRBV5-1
CASSWTGTSGTDTQYF
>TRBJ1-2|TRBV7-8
CASSDPGQGAKASMWDGYTF
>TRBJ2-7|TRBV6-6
CASSYGPPTYEQYF
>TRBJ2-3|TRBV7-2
CASSPGLAGATDTQYF
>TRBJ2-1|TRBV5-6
CASSTRTSGRFYNEQFF
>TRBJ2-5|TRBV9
CASSSTRLETQYF
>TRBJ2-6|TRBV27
CASSQGQGYYSGANVLTF
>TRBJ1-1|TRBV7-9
CASSLVSEFTEAFF
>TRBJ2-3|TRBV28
CASSFLAGHTQYF
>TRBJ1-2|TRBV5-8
CASSLVGRGNYGYTF
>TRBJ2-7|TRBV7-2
CASSLEQGHYEQYF
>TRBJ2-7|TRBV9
CASSVGQVRGKQYF
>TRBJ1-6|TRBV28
CASSLVAGNNSPLHF
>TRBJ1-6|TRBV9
CASSPGASGSAPLHF
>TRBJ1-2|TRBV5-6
CASSPPLRLKFYGYTF
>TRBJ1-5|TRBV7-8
CASSFRTEEPQHF
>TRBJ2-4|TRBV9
CASSGGQGQWITKNIQYF
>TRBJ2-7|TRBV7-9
CASSPKDRGHPNEYEQYF
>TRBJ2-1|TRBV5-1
CASKHGAGGVINEQFF
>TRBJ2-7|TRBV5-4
CASSFGPLAGGYEQYF
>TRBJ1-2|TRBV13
CASSTPGDGYTF
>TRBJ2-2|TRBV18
CASSRGQGARGGELFF
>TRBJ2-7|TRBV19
CASSIEAGTGGYEQYF
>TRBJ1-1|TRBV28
CASNIRGWTEAFF
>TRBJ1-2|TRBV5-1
CASSTAQTGTGGYGYTF
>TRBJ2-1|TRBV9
CASSGRLAGGPRNEQFF
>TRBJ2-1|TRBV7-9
CASSLLAVYNEQFF
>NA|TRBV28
CASSLARYEQYF
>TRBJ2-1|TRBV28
CASSSRGNEQFF
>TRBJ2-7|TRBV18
CASSPPDSGPQDEQYF
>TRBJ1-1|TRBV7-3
CASSFSRATEAFF